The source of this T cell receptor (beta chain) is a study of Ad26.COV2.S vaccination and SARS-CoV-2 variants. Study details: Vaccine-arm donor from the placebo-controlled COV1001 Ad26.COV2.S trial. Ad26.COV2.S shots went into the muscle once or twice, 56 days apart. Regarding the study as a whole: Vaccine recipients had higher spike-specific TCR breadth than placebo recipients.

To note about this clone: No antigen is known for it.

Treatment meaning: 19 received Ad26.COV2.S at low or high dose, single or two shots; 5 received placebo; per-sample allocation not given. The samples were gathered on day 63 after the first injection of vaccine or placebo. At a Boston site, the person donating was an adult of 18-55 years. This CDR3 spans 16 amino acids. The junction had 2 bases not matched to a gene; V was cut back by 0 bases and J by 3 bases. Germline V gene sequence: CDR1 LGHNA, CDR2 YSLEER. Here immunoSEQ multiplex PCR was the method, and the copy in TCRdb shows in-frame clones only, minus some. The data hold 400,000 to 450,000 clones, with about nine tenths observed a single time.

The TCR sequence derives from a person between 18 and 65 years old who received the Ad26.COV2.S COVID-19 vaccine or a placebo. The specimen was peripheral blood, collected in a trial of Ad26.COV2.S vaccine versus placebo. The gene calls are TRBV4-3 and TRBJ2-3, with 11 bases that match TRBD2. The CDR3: CASSQDPSGRTDTQYF. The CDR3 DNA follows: TGCGCCAGCAGCCAAGATCCTAGCGGGAGGACAGATACGCAGTATTTT.